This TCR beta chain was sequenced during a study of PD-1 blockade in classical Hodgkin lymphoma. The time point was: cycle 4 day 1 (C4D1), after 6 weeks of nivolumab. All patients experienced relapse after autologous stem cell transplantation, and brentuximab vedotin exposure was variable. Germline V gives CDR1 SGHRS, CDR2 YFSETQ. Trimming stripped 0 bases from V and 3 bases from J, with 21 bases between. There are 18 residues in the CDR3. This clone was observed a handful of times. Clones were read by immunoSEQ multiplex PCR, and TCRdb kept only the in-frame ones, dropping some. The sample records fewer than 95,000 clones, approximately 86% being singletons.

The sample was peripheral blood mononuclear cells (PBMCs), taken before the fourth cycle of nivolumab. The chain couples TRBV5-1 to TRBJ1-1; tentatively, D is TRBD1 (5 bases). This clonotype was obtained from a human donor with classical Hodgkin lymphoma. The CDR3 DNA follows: TGCGCCAGCAGCTTGGGCTTACAGATGCTCGGGGGAGACACTGAAGCTTTCTTT. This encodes CASSLGLQMLGGDTEAFF.